This T cell receptor beta chain is from a study of blood T cell repertoires in COVID-19. Across the study: The United States, Italy and Spain supplied acute and convalescent COVID-19 samples.

TCRdb's copy holds only in-frame clones and misses some; the assay was immunoSEQ multiplex PCR. Of some 130,000 clones detected, about 85% appear once; the ten largest clones hold roughly 9.7%. This clone was found once. J lost 8 bases, V lost 0 bases, and 14 bases had no gene match. There are 18 residues in the CDR3. Germline lookup yields CDR1 SGDLS and CDR2 YYNGEE. The sample was peripheral blood. The V gene is TRBV9, the J gene TRBJ2-1, with 10 nucleotides matching TRBD2. The TCR comes from a middle-aged man with active or convalescent COVID-19. CDR3 bases: TGTGCCAGCAGCGTAGGAAGAGCGGGGGGGCTGGGGATCGATGAGCAGTTCTTC. Its translation: CASSVGRAGGLGIDEQFF. Supplemented by reference TRBV9 and TRBJ2-1, the full variable domain reads DSGVTQTPKHLITATGQRVTLRCSPRSGDLSVYWYQQSLDQGLQFLIQYYNGEERAKGNILERFSAQQFPDLHSELNLSSLELGDSALYFCASSVGRAGGLGIDEQFFGPGTRLTVL.